This is a list of T cell receptor beta chains from one sample in a study of blood T cell repertoires in COVID-19. Libraries were prepared by immunoSEQ multiplex PCR; TCRdb keeps only in-frame clonotypes and omits some of them. The sample consists of over 250,000 clones, less than 90% of them appearing once. Sequenced sample: peripheral blood. The origin of the receptors is a human donor in a cohort sampled during active COVID-19. The CDR3 runs from the conserved cysteine through the conserved F or W. A D gene is named only where the DNA matches it firmly. Not every row has a clone size; where given, it reads once, few, many or a size class.

d_gene,len,v_gene,abundance,j_gene,CDR3aa,CDR3nt
-,15,TRBV7-6,-,TRBJ2-2,CASSRQLLNTGELFF,TGTGCCAGCAGCCGTCAACTTTTGAACACCGGGGAGCTGTTTTTT
-,14,TRBV6-5,-,TRBJ1-1,CASVQGRGNTEAFF,TGTGCCAGCGTACAGGGAAGGGGGAACACTGAAGCTTTCTTT
-,12,TRBV28,-,TRBJ2-2,CASTRMAGELFF,TGTGCCAGCACTAGGATGGCCGGGGAGCTGTTTTTT
TRBD2,15,TRBV11-2,-,TRBJ2-1,CASRFSGTSRNEQFF,TGTGCCAGCAGATTTTCCGGGACTAGCCGCAATGAGCAGTTCTTC
TRBD2,15,TRBV7-3,-,TRBJ2-7,CASSRTSAGFYEQYF,TGTGCCAGCAGCCGAACCTCAGCGGGATTCTACGAGCAGTACTTC
-,13,TRBV12-3/TRBV12-4,-,TRBJ1-1,CASSSSNRRVAFF,TGTGCCAGCAGTTCAAGCAACCGCCGTGTAGCTTTCTTT
TRBD2,19,TRBV4-3,-,TRBJ2-1,CASSQDPPRLAGGFNEQFF,TGCGCCAGCAGCCAAGACCCCCCGCGACTAGCGGGAGGGTTTAATGAGCAGTTCTTC
TRBD1,15,TRBV7-9,-,TRBJ1-1,CASSPRRTGNTEAFF,TGTGCCAGCAGCCCCCGTCGGACAGGGAACACTGAAGCTTTCTTT
TRBD2,13,TRBV27,-,TRBJ2-1,CATRLAGANEQFF,TGTGCCACCAGACTAGCGGGAGCCAATGAGCAGTTCTTC
-,15,TRBV20-1,-,TRBJ1-4,CSASSPGKSNEKLFF,TGCAGTGCTAGTTCCCCGGGGAAATCTAATGAAAAACTGTTTTTT
-,14,TRBV5-4,-,TRBJ2-7,CASSPRTGSYEQYF,TGTGCCAGCAGCCCAAGGACGGGAAGCTACGAGCAGTACTTC
-,15,TRBV7-8,-,TRBJ1-2,CASSLGPWGDGGYTF,TGTGCCAGCAGCTTAGGGCCTTGGGGGGATGGCGGCTACACCTTC
TRBD2,15,TRBV6-2/TRBV6-3,-,TRBJ2-1,CASTPLGEGRYEQFF,TGTGCCAGCACCCCATTGGGGGAGGGCCGTTACGAGCAGTTCTTC
TRBD1,14,TRBV19,few,TRBJ1-6,CASSTTGGDSPLHF,TGTGCCAGTAGTACGACAGGGGGCGATTCACCCCTCCACTTT
-,11,TRBV4-1,-,TRBJ1-1,CARNTNTEAFF,TGCGCCCGCAACACGAACACTGAAGCTTTCTTT
-,15,TRBV27,many,TRBJ1-3,CASSLDRRTGNTIYF,TGTGCCAGCAGTCTAGATAGGCGGACTGGAAACACCATATATTTT
TRBD2,18,TRBV7-9,-,TRBJ2-1,CASSPGLAGGPSGNEQFF,TGTGCCAGCAGCCCGGGACTAGCGGGAGGGCCCTCAGGCAATGAGCAGTTCTTC
TRBD2,16,TRBV5-1,once,TRBJ2-1,CASSLVGGLPQSEQFF,TGCGCCAGCAGCTTGGTGGGGGGACTACCCCAGAGTGAGCAGTTCTTC
-,15,TRBV29-1,-,TRBJ1-2,CSVNPGPSANYGYTF,TGCAGCGTTAACCCAGGGCCTTCGGCTAACTATGGCTACACCTTC
-,13,TRBV28,-,TRBJ1-1,CASSTGGIPKAFF,TGTGCCAGCAGTACCGGGGGGATCCCGAAAGCTTTCTTT
-,16,TRBV5-1,-,TRBJ2-2,CASSLLQELNTGELFF,TGCGCCAGCAGCTTGTTACAGGAGCTGAACACCGGGGAGCTGTTTTTT
-,18,TRBV6-1,once,TRBJ2-3,CASSEAHKRGWSTDTQYF,TGTGCCAGCAGTGAAGCGCATAAAAGAGGTTGGAGCACAGATACGCAGTATTTT
-,14,TRBV19,once,TRBJ1-2,CASSILGEKDGYTF,TGTGCCAGTAGTATCCTGGGAGAGAAGGACGGCTACACCTTC
-,16,TRBV5-4,once,TRBJ2-5,CASSGPGDRVRETQYF,TGTGCCAGCAGCGGGCCGGGAGACAGGGTGAGAGAGACCCAGTACTTC
TRBD2,18,TRBV7-2,-,TRBJ2-6,CASSSPGGRASGANVLTF,TGTGCCAGCAGCTCGCCAGGCGGGAGGGCCTCTGGGGCCAACGTCCTGACTTTC
-,15,TRBV19,few,TRBJ2-3,CASSDQTGAQFTQYF,TGTGCCAGTAGTGATCAGACAGGAGCTCAGTTTACGCAGTATTTT
-,14,TRBV20-1,-,TRBJ2-7,CSASSPQRDYEQYF,TGCAGTGCTAGTAGCCCTCAGCGAGATTACGAGCAGTACTTC
-,12,TRBV6-6,-,TRBJ1-6,CASRFVDSPLHF,TGTGCCAGCAGGTTTGTCGATTCACCCCTCCACTTT
TRBD2,14,TRBV5-6,few,TRBJ2-7,CASSTGGGLYEQYF,TGTGCCAGCAGTACGGGAGGGGGACTCTACGAGCAGTACTTC
-,11,TRBV20-1,-,TRBJ2-5,CSASWEVTQYF,TGCAGTGCTAGTTGGGAGGTGACCCAGTACTTC
-,13,TRBV5-5,-,TRBJ1-5,CASSLGGSQPQHF,TGTGCCAGCAGCTTGGGAGGGTCTCAGCCCCAGCATTTT
-,20,TRBV3-1/TRBV3-2,-,TRBJ2-7,CASSQETNRVRSRGTYEQYF,TGTGCCAGCAGCCAAGAGACGAATCGGGTGAGGTCTAGAGGAACCTACGAGCAGTACTTC
-,18,TRBV19,-,TRBJ2-6,CASSIPAGRHSGANVLTF,TGTGCCAGTAGCATCCCCGCGGGACGGCACTCTGGGGCCAACGTCCTGACTTTC
-,15,TRBV19,-,TRBJ1-2,CASSIGPRVAYGYTF,TGTGCCAGTAGTATTGGGCCCAGGGTCGCGTATGGCTACACCTTC
TRBD1,16,TRBV19,-,TRBJ2-1,CASSIGDSRYYNEQFF,TGTGCCAGTAGTATAGGGGACAGTCGGTACTACAATGAGCAGTTCTTC